The clone carrying this T cell receptor (beta chain) was detected a few times. The antigen remains unidentified. These data are taken from a study of cytomegalovirus exposure and HLA in healthy donors. In the PCR, 60 Vbeta and 13 Jbeta primers were used. Sequencing was performed with immunoSEQ multiplex PCR; in TCRdb, only in-frame clones are kept and a portion is missing. In the table there are over 150,000 clones, over 75% of which are singletons. Notes on the study in general: Earlier analysis yielded a pattern in which most TCR beta V segments were productive about 87% or about 30% of the time.

Sequencing was done on a sample of PBMCs. The sequence was obtained from a woman younger than 45 in good health and CMV-seronegative.

The DNA of the CDR3 is TGTGCCAGCAGTTACTCACAGGGTAACACCATATATTTT. Its protein product is CASSYSQGNTIYF. This rearrangement joins TRBV6-6 to TRBJ1-3; perhaps TRBD1 as D (6 bases). Germline values: CDR1 MNHNY, CDR2 SVGAGI (reference sequence). V lost 0 bases and J lost 7, with 7 bases in between. The CDR3 extends over 13 amino acids.